These 11 T cell receptor beta chains were all obtained from the same sample, sequenced in a study of T-cell memory formation after mild COVID-19. TCRdb fed the 5' RACE reads into MiXCR, producing one record per CDR3 protein. Of roughly 310,000 distinct CDR3 sequences in the sample, more than 15% were seen once. Sequenced sample: PBMCs or a T cell subset sorted from them (not recorded which). These receptor sequences come from a man younger than 35 who had mild COVID-19 (a few samples of this study predate the infection). Cell type and time point are not known.

Written as DNA, the CDR3 is TGCAGTGCTGAAGGGGGACATGGCTACACTGAAGCTTTCTTT. This encodes CSAEGGHGYTEAFF. The rearrangement joins TRBV20-1 to TRBJ1-1, with D maybe TRBD1 (6 bases). The CDR3 totals 14 residues. Germline lookup yields CDR1 DFQATT and CDR2 SNEGSKA (reference sequence). V was pared by 5 bases and J by 3 bases, with 16 bases between.

This clonotype was seen repeatedly, ten times or more. The chain employs TRBV6-6 and TRBJ2-1; TRBD1 aligns across 9 bases. CDR1 and CDR2 (germline): MNHNY, SVGAGI (reference sequence). Trimming removed 0 bases from V and 3 bases from J; junction bases left unmatched: 6. CDR3 length: 17 residues. For the CDR3, the DNA is TGTGCCAGCAGTTACTCTTCTACAGGGGGCATCTACAATGAGCAGTTCTTC. This codes for CASSYSSTGGIYNEQFF.

In its sample, this clonotype was seen a few times. The chain couples TRBV3-1 to TRBJ2-2; a possible D gene is TRBD2 (5 bases). CDR1 and CDR2 from the germline V gene are LGHDT and YNNKEL (reference sequence). The CDR3 extends over 15 amino acids. Trimming removed 3 bases at V and 0 bases at J, with 8 bases between. The CDR3 sequence: CASSQRVANTGELFF. The DNA for the CDR3 is TGTGCCAGCAGCCAGCGGGTCGCGAACACCGGGGAGCTGTTTTTT.

CDR3 protein: CASSPTGTYLYEQYV. CDR3 in DNA: TGTGCCAGCAGCCCCACCGGGACATACCTTTACGAGCAGTACGTC. The chain employs TRBV5-5 and TRBJ2-7; possible D gene TRBD1, 6 bases. CDR1 is SGHKS, CDR2 YYEKEE, per germline (reference sequence). Trimming took off 4 bases at V and 4 bases at J, with 18 bases between the two ends. There are 15 residues in the CDR3.

This clonotype was counted between two and nine times. The gene calls are TRBV4-3 and TRBJ1-3; D call uncertain. The CDR3 sequence is 13 residues long. The germline CDR1 and CDR2 sequences are LGHNA and YSLEER. Trimming removed 1 base at V and 6 bases at J, with 7 bases between. This CDR3 reads CASSQGLQNTIYF. DNA of the CDR3: TGCGCCAGCAGCCAAGGACTCCAAAACACCATATATTTT.

A few counts support this clonotype. The CDR3 DNA is TGCGCCAGCAGCCAAGATTCAGGGTCAGGTAATTCACCCCTCCACTTT. Its translation: CASSQDSGSGNSPLHF. The chain recombines TRBV4-3 with TRBJ1-6; perhaps TRBD1 as D (5 bases). From germline, CDR1 is LGHNA and CDR2 YSLEER. Trimming cost V 0 bases and J 6 bases, with 12 bases left between them. This CDR3 spans 16 amino acids.

This chain joins TRBV6-1 and TRBJ2-1; 10 positions match TRBD2. V was clipped by 5 bases and J by 6 bases; unmatched bases: 7. The germline CDR1 and CDR2 sequences are MNHNS and SASEGT. This CDR3 is built from 15 residues. The CDR3 DNA reads TGTGCCAGCAGTACCGGGACTAGCGAAAGCAATGAGCAGTTCTTC. Residues: CASSTGTSESNEQFF.

This clonotype has a handful of counts. The rearrangement joins TRBV10-3 to TRBJ2-3, with D perhaps matching TRBD1 (5 bases). V lost 4 bases to trimming and J lost 0 bases, with 14 bases between them. Germline V gene lookup returns CDR1 ENHRY and CDR2 SYGVKD. The CDR3 runs 16 residues. This chain's CDR3 is CAISVDSQTSTDTQYF. In DNA form, the CDR3 reads TGTGCCATCAGTGTTGACAGTCAGACTAGCACAGATACGCAGTATTTT.

V usage is TRBV4-2 and J usage is TRBJ1-1; TRBD1 is a possible D gene (6 bases). This CDR3 spans 16 amino acids. Germline CDR1 LGHNA, CDR2 YNFKEQ. The V gene lost 3 bases and the J gene lost 4 bases, with 18 bases spanning the gap. The CDR3 DNA is TGTGCCAGCAGCCATTCCACAGGGTTTCCTTCCACTGAAGCTTTCTTT. Protein: CASSHSTGFPSTEAFF.

This clonotype turned up a few times. The rearrangement links TRBV5-1 to TRBJ2-5; the match to TRBD2 covers 8 bases. After removal of 5 bases from V and 3 bases from J, the junction contained 6 bases not matched to a gene. Germline CDR1 reads SGHRS; CDR2 reads YFSETQ. The CDR3 is made up of 14 amino acids. CDR3 region: CASSSGTREETQYF. CDR3 sequence (DNA): TGCGCCAGCAGTTCCGGGACTAGAGAAGAGACCCAGTACTTC.

This clonotype was detected a few times. V is TRBV24-1 and J is TRBJ2-3; 11 positions agree with TRBD1. V was clipped by 4 bases and J by 3 bases; unmatched bases: 14. The CDR3 sequence is 19 residues long. CDR1 is KGHDR and CDR2 is SFDVKD in the germline V gene. The CDR3 here is CATSDRTTGTGGRTDTQYF. The CDR3 DNA sequence: TGTGCCACCAGTGACCGGACGACCGGGACAGGGGGTAGAACAGATACGCAGTATTTT.